This T cell receptor (beta chain) was captured by sequencing in a study of T cell responses to AZD1222 COVID-19 vaccine. Doses given second, at about 4 or about 12 weeks, were pooled. The CDR3 contains 14 residues. From germline, CDR1 is MNHEY and CDR2 SMNVEV (reference sequence). V gave up 0 bases and J gave up 4 bases, with 10 bases separating them. Clones were sequenced by immunoSEQ multiplex PCR, and TCRdb holds only the in-frame ones, with some missing. The sample consists of about 150,000 clones, roughly 85% of them appearing once. The V and J genes are TRBV27 and TRBJ2-7, with D perhaps TRBD2 (5 bases). The TCR sequence derives from an adult who received the AZD1222 COVID-19 vaccine. This specimen consisted of peripheral blood, obtained 28 days after the second AZD1222 dose. CDR3 region: CASSLSGSGYEQYF. CDR3 bases: TGTGCCAGCAGTTTATCGGGTTCGGGGTACGAGCAGTACTTC.